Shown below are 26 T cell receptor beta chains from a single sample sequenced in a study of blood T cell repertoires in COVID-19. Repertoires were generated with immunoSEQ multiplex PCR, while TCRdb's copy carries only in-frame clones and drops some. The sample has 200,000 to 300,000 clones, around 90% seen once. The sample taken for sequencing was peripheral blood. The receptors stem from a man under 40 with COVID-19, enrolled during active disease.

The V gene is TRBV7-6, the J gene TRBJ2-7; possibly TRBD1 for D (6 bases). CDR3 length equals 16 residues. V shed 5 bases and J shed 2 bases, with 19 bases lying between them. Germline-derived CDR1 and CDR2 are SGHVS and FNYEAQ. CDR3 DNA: TGTGCCAGCAGCACTCGACAGGAAACGGATACCTACGAGCAGTACTTC. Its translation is CASSTRQETDTYEQYF.

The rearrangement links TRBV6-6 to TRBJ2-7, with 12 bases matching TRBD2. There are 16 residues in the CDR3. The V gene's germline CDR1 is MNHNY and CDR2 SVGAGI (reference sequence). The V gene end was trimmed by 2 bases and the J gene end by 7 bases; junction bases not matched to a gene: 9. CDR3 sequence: CASSYPGLAGRWEQYF. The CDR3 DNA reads TGTGCCAGCAGTTACCCTGGACTAGCGGGGCGGTGGGAGCAGTACTTC.

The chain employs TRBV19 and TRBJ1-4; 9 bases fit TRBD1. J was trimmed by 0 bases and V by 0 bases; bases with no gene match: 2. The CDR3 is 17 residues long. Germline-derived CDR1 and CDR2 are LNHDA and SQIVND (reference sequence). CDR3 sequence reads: CASSIEGQGSTNEKLFF. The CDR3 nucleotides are TGTGCCAGTAGTATAGAGGGACAGGGCTCAACTAATGAAAAACTGTTTTTT. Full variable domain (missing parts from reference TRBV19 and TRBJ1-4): DGGITQSPKYLFRKEGQNVTLSCEQNLNHDAMYWYRQDPGQGLRLIYYSQIVNDFQKGDIAEGYSVSREKKESFPLTVTSAQKNPTAFYLCASSIEGQGSTNEKLFFGSGTQLSVL.

The CDR3 reads CATSREPDLQGRREQYF. The CDR3 nucleotides read TGTGCCACCAGCAGGGAGCCAGATCTACAGGGCCGGCGCGAGCAGTACTTC. The chain carries TRBV15 and TRBJ2-7; a weak D match, TRBD1 (6 bases). This CDR3 is 17 amino acids long. Trimming shortened V by 3 bases and J by 6 bases, and 24 bases separated the two germline ends. CDR1 is LNHNV, CDR2 YYDKDF, per germline (reference sequence).

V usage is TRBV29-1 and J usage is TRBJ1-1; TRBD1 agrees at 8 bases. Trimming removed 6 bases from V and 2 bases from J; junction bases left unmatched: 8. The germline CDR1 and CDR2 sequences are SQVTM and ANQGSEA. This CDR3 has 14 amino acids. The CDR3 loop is CSVARTGSNTEAFF. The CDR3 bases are TGCAGCGTAGCAAGGACAGGGAGTAACACTGAAGCTTTCTTT.

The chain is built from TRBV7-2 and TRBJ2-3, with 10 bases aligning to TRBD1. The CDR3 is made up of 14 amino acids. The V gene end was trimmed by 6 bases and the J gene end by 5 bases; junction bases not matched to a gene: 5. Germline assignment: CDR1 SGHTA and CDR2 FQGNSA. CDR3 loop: CASSGTGDLDTQYF. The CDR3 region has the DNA TGTGCCAGCAGTGGGACAGGGGATTTAGATACGCAGTATTTT.

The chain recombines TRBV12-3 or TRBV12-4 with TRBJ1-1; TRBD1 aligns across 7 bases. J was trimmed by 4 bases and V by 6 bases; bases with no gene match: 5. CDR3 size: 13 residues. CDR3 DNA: TGTGCCAGCAGCCCGACAGGGTTCACTGAAGCTTTCTTT. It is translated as CASSPTGFTEAFF.

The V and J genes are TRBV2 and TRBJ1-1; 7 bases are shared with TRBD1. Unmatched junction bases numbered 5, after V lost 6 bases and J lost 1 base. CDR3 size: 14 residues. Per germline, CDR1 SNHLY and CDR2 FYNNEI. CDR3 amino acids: CASSQDRTNTEAFF. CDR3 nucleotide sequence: TGTGCCAGCAGCCAGGACAGGACGAACACTGAAGCTTTCTTT.

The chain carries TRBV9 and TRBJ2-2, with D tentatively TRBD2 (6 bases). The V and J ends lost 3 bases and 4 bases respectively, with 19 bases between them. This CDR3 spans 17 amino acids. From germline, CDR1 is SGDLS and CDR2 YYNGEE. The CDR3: CASSETGVYFGTGELFF. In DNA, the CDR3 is TGTGCCAGCAGCGAGACGGGGGTCTATTTTGGCACCGGGGAGCTGTTTTTT. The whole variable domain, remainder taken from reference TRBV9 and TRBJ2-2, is DSGVTQTPKHLITATGQRVTLRCSPRSGDLSVYWYQQSLDQGLQFLIQYYNGEERAKGNILERFSAQQFPDLHSELNLSSLELGDSALYFCASSETGVYFGTGELFFGEGSRLTVL.

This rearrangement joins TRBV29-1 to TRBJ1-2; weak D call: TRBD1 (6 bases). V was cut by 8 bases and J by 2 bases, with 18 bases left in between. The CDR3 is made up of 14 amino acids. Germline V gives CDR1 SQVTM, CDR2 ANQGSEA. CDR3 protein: CSPDPGHRNYGYTF. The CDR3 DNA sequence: TGCAGCCCTGACCCGGGACATCGGAACTATGGCTACACCTTC.

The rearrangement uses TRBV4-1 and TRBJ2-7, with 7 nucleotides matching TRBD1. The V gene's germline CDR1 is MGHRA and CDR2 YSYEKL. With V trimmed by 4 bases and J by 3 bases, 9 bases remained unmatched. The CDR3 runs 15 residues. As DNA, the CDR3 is TGCGCCAGCAGCCCCGGACAGGTCACTGTCTACGAGCAGTACTTC. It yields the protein CASSPGQVTVYEQYF.

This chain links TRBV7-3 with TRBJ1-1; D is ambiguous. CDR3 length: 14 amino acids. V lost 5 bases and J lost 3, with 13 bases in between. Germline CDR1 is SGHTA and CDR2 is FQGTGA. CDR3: CASSPWAVDTEAFF. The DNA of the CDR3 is TGTGCCAGCAGCCCCTGGGCAGTGGACACTGAAGCTTTCTTT.

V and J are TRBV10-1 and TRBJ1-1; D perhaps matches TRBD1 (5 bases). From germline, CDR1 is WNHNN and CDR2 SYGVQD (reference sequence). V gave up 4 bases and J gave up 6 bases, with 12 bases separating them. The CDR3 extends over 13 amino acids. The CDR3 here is CASSGGGSAEAFF. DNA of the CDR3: TGCGCCAGCAGTGGTGGGGGGTCCGCTGAAGCTTTCTTT.

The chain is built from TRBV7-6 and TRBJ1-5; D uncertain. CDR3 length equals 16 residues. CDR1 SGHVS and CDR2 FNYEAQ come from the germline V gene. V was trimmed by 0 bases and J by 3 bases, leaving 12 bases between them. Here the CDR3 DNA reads TGTGCCAGCAGCTTAGCTGCGGGGTTGTCCAATCAGCCCCAGCATTTT. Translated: CASSLAAGLSNQPQHF. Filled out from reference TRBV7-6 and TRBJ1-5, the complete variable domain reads GAGVSQSPRYKVTKRGQDVALRCDPISGHVSLYWYRQALGQGPEFLTYFNYEAQQDKSGLPNDRFSAERPEGSISTLTIQRTEQRDSAMYRCASSLAAGLSNQPQHFGDGTRLSIL.

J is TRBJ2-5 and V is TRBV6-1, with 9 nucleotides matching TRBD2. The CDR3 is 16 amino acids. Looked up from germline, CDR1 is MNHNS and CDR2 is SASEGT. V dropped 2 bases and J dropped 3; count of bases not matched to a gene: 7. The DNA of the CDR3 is TGTGCCAGCAGTGAATCTGGAGCGGGGGGTAAAGAGACCCAGTACTTC. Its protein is CASSESGAGGKETQYF.

The CDR3 bases are TGTGCCACCAGCAGAGGAATTGGGACAGCCGAACAAGAGACCCAGTACTTC. It is translated as CATSRGIGTAEQETQYF. The gene calls are TRBV15 and TRBJ2-5, with TRBD1 matching over 7 bases. Germline loops: CDR1 LNHNV, CDR2 YYDKDF (reference sequence). CDR3 length: 17 residues. V lost 1 base and J lost 2; bases outside the gene matches: 10.

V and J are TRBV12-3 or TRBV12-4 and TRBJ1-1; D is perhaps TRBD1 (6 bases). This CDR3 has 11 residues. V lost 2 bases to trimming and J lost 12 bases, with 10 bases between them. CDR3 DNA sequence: TGTGCCAGCAGTTTATTGGGGGCGACTTTCTTT. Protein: CASSLLGATFF.

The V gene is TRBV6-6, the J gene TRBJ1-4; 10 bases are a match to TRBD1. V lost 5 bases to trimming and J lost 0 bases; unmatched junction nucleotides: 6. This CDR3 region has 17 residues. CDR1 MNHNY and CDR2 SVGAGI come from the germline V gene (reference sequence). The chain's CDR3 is CASSPDRGLATNEKLFF. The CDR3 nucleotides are TGTGCCAGCAGTCCCGACAGGGGGCTTGCAACTAATGAAAAACTGTTTTTT.

The CDR3 bases are TGTGCCAGCAGCTTCTTCACAGGGAACTATGGCTACACCTTC. Its translation is CASSFFTGNYGYTF. The chain carries TRBV5-6 and TRBJ1-2; D perhaps matches TRBD1 (6 bases). The CDR3 has 14 amino acids. V lost 2 bases, J lost 2 bases, and 10 bases lay in between. Germline CDR1 SGHDT, CDR2 YYEEEE.

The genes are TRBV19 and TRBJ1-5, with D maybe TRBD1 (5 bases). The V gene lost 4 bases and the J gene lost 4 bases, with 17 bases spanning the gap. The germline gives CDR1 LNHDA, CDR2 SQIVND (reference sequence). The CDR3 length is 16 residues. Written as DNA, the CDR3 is TGTGCCAGTAGTAGGGGGGGATCCGGCTTAAATCAGCCCCAGCATTTT. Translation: CASSRGGSGLNQPQHF.

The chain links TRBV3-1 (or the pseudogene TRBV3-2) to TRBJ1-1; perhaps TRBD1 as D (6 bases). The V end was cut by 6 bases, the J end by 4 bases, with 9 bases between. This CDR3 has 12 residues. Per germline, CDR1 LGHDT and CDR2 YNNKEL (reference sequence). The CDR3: CASRLGGTEAFF. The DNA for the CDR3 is TGTGCCAGCAGACTAGGGGGCACTGAAGCTTTCTTT.

Here the CDR3 reads CASRSGQGRNSPLHF. In nucleotides, the CDR3 is TGTGCCAGCAGGTCGGGACAGGGAAGAAATTCACCCCTCCACTTT. The chain carries TRBV6-5 and TRBJ1-6; 9 positions agree with TRBD1. The CDR3 is 15 residues long. V was clipped by 6 bases and J by 7 bases; unmatched bases: 7. The germline V gene has CDR1 MNHEY and CDR2 SVGAGI.

CDR3 residues: CASSLDRVRGSYGYTF. The CDR3 coding sequence is TGCGCCAGCAGCTTGGACAGGGTAAGGGGTAGCTATGGCTACACCTTC. This chain links TRBV5-1 with TRBJ1-2; a possible D gene is TRBD1 (6 bases). The V gene's germline CDR1 is SGHRS and CDR2 YFSETQ. Trimming left V 0 bases short and J 4 bases short, with 16 bases between. The CDR3 runs to 16 residues.

CDR3 amino acids: CASSLERYTEAFF. CDR3 DNA: TGTGCCAGCAGCTTGGAGCGGTACACTGAAGCTTTCTTT. This chain links TRBV5-6 with TRBJ1-1; D is uncertain. V was trimmed by 0 bases and J by 3 bases, leaving 6 bases between them. The CDR3 has 13 amino acids. Germline assignment: CDR1 SGHDT and CDR2 YYEEEE.

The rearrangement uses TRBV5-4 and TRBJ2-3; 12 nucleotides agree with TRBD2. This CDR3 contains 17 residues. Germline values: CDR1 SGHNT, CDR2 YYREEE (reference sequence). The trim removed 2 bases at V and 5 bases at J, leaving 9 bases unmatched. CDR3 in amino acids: CASSFWLAGGRGDTQYF. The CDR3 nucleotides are TGTGCCAGCAGCTTTTGGCTAGCGGGGGGGCGTGGAGATACGCAGTATTTT.

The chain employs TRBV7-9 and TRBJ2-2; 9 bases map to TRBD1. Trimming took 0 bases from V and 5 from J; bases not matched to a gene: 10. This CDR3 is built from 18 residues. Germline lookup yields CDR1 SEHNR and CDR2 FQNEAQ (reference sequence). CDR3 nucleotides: TGTGCCAGCAGCTTAGCGTACAGGGGGCCTAAAGTAACCGGGGAGCTGTTTTTT. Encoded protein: CASSLAYRGPKVTGELFF.